This T cell receptor (beta chain) stems from a study of radiotherapy plus CTLA-4 blockade in lung cancer (dated by TCRdb to the late 2010s). With regard to the full study: Objective responses were observed in approximately 17% of enrolled patients, and disease control was achieved in 25% to 40%.

Libraries came from the immunoSEQ multiplex PCR assay. TCRdb took over this immuneACCESS table, retaining in-frame rearrangements with V and J assigned. Such tables are incomplete; in checked studies, under half of the missing clones stem from an unresolved V gene, and the remainder is unexplained. A total of over 100,000 clones appear in this sample, 81% of them only once. The ten largest clones take up 3% to 4% of the sample. The study tested focal radiation therapy combined with CTLA-4 blockade (ipilimumab) in patients with chemo-refractory metastatic non-small-cell lung cancer. With respect to this clone: The clone's antigen remains unknown. The sample holds no much larger clone one base away, and base qualities are not on file.

Counted from cysteine to phenylalanine, this CDR3 has 15 amino acids. Only CDR3 DNA is held: 45 bases, read in frame from base 1. According to the germline V gene, CDR1 reads LGHNA and CDR2 reads YSLEER. V loses 1 base at its end and J loses 10 bases; junction bases beyond the gene matches: 8. Paper-wide results and their limitations: After treatment with radiotherapy and ipilimumab, TCR clones that originated in tumors expanded in peripheral blood. Early dynamic changes in blood T cell clones, together with increased serum interferon-beta after radiation, were reported as the strongest predictors of response.

The starting material was peripheral blood, obtained from a patient treated with radiotherapy plus ipilimumab. In this chain, TRBV4-3 is recombined with TRBJ2-1; 9 middle bases align to TRBD2. The origin of this receptor is a human donor with non-small cell lung cancer that progressed on radiotherapy plus ipilimumab. Some clones in this sample may be carry-over from other donors' samples. The DNA is TGCGCCAGCAGCCAAGGCGTCGCGGGGGGGAACGAGCAGTTCTTC. This is translated as CASSQGVAGGNEQFF.